The clone carrying this T cell receptor (beta chain) was detected a few times. This record belongs to a study of control samples from healthy donors and cancer patients. V lost 4 bases to trimming and J lost 2 bases, with 12 bases between them. The CDR3 loop spans 14 amino acids. Germline V gene data show CDR1 as SEHNR and CDR2 as FQNEAQ (reference sequence). The table came from immunoSEQ multiplex PCR; TCRdb's copy has only in-frame clones and leaves some out. Here the sample spans around 140,000 clones, under 90% being singletons. The chain recombines TRBV7-9 with TRBJ2-7; possibly TRBD2 for D (5 bases). The sample taken for sequencing was PBMCs. The sequence came from a man aged 50-60 years with head and neck cancer. DNA of the CDR3: TGTGCCAGCAGCTCGGACTCATCCGCCTACGAGCAGTACTTC. Translating it yields CASSSDSSAYEQYF.